A selection of T cell receptor beta chains follows, all from one sample in a study of regulatory T cells in long-lasting Graves disease. A single record per CDR3 protein comes from TCRdb applying MiXCR to the multiplex PCR reads. Of roughly 430,000 distinct CDR3 sequences in the sample, roughly 23% were seen once. The material was peripheral blood mononuclear cells (PBMCs), obtained when the disease was refractory, from a patient treated with antithyroid drugs. The receptors derive from a female donor with Graves disease. Both conserved end residues are part of each CDR3. The order of the fields is clone size, D gene, J gene, V gene, CDR3 protein, CDR3 DNA. D genes are given only for firm matches. Clone size is not always given. Where it is, it says once, few, many or a class for expanded clones.

>.|TRBD2|TRBJ2-7|TRBV27
CASRLAGTSYEQYF
TGTGCCTCCAGACTAGCGGGGACCTCCTACGAGCAGTACTTC
>.|.|TRBJ2-5|TRBV13
CASPRSWYQETQYF
TGTGCCAGCCCCCGGTCTTGGTACCAAGAGACCCAGTACTTC
>many|.|TRBJ2-5|TRBV12-3/TRBV12-4
CASSFGPGTQYF
TGTGCCAGCAGTTTTGGCCCGGGGACCCAGTACTTC
>few|.|TRBJ2-7|TRBV4-1
CASSPSPTTYEQYF
TGCGCCAGCAGCCCTAGTCCGACTACCTACGAGCAGTACTTC
>many|TRBD2|TRBJ2-7|TRBV29-1
CSVEGLAEGPYEQYF
TGCAGCGTTGAGGGACTAGCGGAAGGCCCCTACGAGCAGTACTTC
>few|.|TRBJ2-7|TRBV18
CASSPNPVVAYEQYF
TGTGCCAGCTCACCAAACCCGGTCGTTGCCTACGAGCAGTACTTC
>.|.|TRBJ2-2|TRBV7-9
CASSPVAGNTGELFF
TGTGCCAGCAGCCCCGTGGCCGGAAACACCGGGGAGCTGTTTTTT
>few|.|TRBJ1-1|TRBV9
CASSAPPTSTAEAFF
TGTGCCAGCAGCGCTCCTCCCACTTCGACAGCAGAAGCTTTCTTT
>.|.|TRBJ1-1|TRBV5-6
CASTGGARLNTEAFF
TGTGCCAGCACGGGGGGCGCGAGGCTGAACACTGAAGCTTTCTTT
>.|.|TRBJ2-3|TRBV20-1
CSASQAPGPDTQYF
TGCAGTGCTAGTCAAGCGCCGGGCCCAGATACGCAGTATTTT
>.|TRBD1|TRBJ1-2|TRBV6-1
CASSRPRDSEAYGYTF
TGTGCCAGCTCAAGACCGAGGGACAGCGAGGCTTATGGCTACACCTTC
>many|.|TRBJ2-5|TRBV12-3/TRBV12-4
CASSILAAQETQYF
TGTGCCAGCAGTATACTAGCCGCCCAAGAGACCCAGTACTTC
>many|.|TRBJ1-2|TRBV11-2
CASSKDPTENYGYTF
TGTGCCAGCAGCAAAGACCCGACGGAAAACTATGGCTACACCTTC
>many|TRBD1|TRBJ1-2|TRBV28
CASSGSTGGESGYTF
TGTGCCAGCAGTGGGTCGACAGGGGGCGAGAGTGGCTACACCTTC
>many|.|TRBJ2-1|TRBV2
CASSDAGQGGTF
TGTGCCAGCAGTGATGCGGGTCAAGGAGGAACCTTC
>few|.|TRBJ2-7|TRBV18
CASSPRISYEQYF
TGTGCCAGCTCACCAAGAATCTCCTACGAGCAGTACTTC
>many|.|TRBJ2-5|TRBV2
CASSDGLLGF
TGTGCCAGCAGTGATGGACTTCTTGGCTTC
>many|TRBD2|TRBJ2-5|TRBV6-1
CASSEISGTSIAETQYF
TGTGCCAGCAGTGAAATATCCGGGACTAGCATAGCGGAGACCCAGTACTTC
>.|.|TRBJ2-7|TRBV6-1
CASSPQRAYEQYF
TGTGCCAGCAGCCCGCAGAGGGCCTACGAGCAGTACTTC
>many|TRBD1|TRBJ1-5|TRBV7-2
CASSLQGASNQPQHF
TGTGCCAGCAGCCTCCAGGGGGCAAGCAATCAGCCCCAGCATTTT
>.|.|TRBJ2-7|TRBV7-9
CASSLAFGGLSYEQYF
TGTGCCAGCAGCTTAGCATTCGGGGGCCTCTCCTACGAGCAGTACTTC
>many|.|TRBJ1-6|TRBV27
CASSLGRNSPLHF
TGTGCCAGCAGTTTAGGGCGGAATTCACCCCTCCACTTT
>many|TRBD1|TRBJ2-2|TRBV20-1
CSAKTGGAGTGELFF
TGCAGTGCTAAAACAGGGGGCGCCGGCACCGGGGAGCTGTTTTTT
>.|.|TRBJ2-6|TRBV9
CASSLSGVGANVLTF
TGTGCCAGCAGCTTAAGTGGGGTCGGGGCCAACGTCCTGACTTTC
>.|TRBD2|TRBJ2-5|TRBV4-1
CASSPMGGGETQYF
TGCGCCAGCAGCCCTATGGGGGGGGGGGAGACCCAGTACTTC
>few|.|TRBJ1-3|TRBV7-2
CASSRPGVGNTIYF
TGTGCCAGCAGTCGCCCGGGGGTTGGAAACACCATATATTTT
>many|.|TRBJ2-5|TRBV6-1
CASSRGSLETQYF
TGTGCCAGCAGTCGTGGGTCGTTAGAGACCCAGTACTTC
>many|.|TRBJ1-4|TRBV15
CATSSLGQFNEKLFF
TGTGCCACCAGCTCACTGGGGCAGTTCAATGAAAAACTGTTTTTT
>many|.|TRBJ2-2|TRBV11-2
CASSQTGATNTGELFF
TGTGCCAGCAGCCAGACGGGGGCGACGAACACCGGGGAGCTGTTTTTT
>many|.|TRBJ2-5|TRBV28
CASSKGVETQYF
TGTGCCAGCAGCAAGGGGGTCGAGACCCAGTACTTC
>many|TRBD1|TRBJ2-1|TRBV3-1
CASQGQGAYNEQFF
TGTGCCAGCCAGGGACAGGGGGCCTACAATGAGCAGTTCTTC
>.|.|TRBJ1-4|TRBV5-1
CASSWDGVEEKLFF
TGCGCCAGCAGCTGGGACGGAGTGGAGGAAAAACTGTTTTTT
>many|TRBD2|TRBJ2-5|TRBV12-3/TRBV12-4
CASSTSGQETQYF
TGTGCCAGCAGTACTAGCGGCCAAGAGACCCAGTACTTC
>many|TRBD1|TRBJ1-5|TRBV12-3/TRBV12-4
CASSSGGYGQGVDQPQHF
TGTGCCAGCAGTTCAGGAGGCTACGGACAGGGTGTCGATCAGCCCCAGCATTTT
>many|TRBD1|TRBJ2-7|TRBV27
CASSISGTGSSWPSYEQYF
TGTGCCAGCAGTATCTCCGGGACAGGGTCCTCTTGGCCCTCCTACGAGCAGTACTTC
>many|.|TRBJ2-5|TRBV20-1
CSARGAPSVQETQYF
TGCAGTGCTAGAGGGGCCCCTTCGGTCCAAGAGACCCAGTACTTC
>.|TRBD1|TRBJ2-2|TRBV29-1
CSGGQGGYSGELFF
TGCAGCGGGGGACAGGGCGGTTACTCGGGGGAGCTGTTTTTT
>few|TRBD1|TRBJ1-5|TRBV20-1
CSASSLDRGQIGNQPQHF
TGCAGTGCTAGCTCTCTTGACAGGGGGCAAATAGGCAATCAGCCCCAGCATTTT
>few|TRBD2|TRBJ2-7|TRBV19
CASAGGPYEQYF
TGTGCCTCTGCGGGAGGGCCCTACGAGCAGTACTTC
>.|.|TRBJ2-5|TRBV2
CASRRGPETQHF
TGTGCCAGCCGCAGGGGCCCAGAGACCCAGCACTTC
>many|.|TRBJ2-7|TRBV3-1
CASSQGLGPTYEQYF
TGTGCCAGCAGCCAAGGTCTTGGACCAACCTACGAGCAGTACTTC
>many|TRBD2|TRBJ2-5|TRBV20-1
CSAPRSSGGGETQYF
TGCAGTGCGCCGAGGTCTAGCGGGGGGGGAGAGACCCAGTACTTC
>many|.|TRBJ2-2|TRBV20-1
CSAKPGQSNTGELFF
TGCAGTGCTAAACCGGGACAAAGCAACACCGGGGAGCTGTTTTTT
>.|.|TRBJ2-1|TRBV24-1
CATSRTSWDEQFF
TGTGCCACCAGTAGGACCTCTTGGGATGAGCAGTTCTTC
>few|TRBD1|TRBJ2-3|TRBV2
CASSPTGVDTQYF
TGTGCCAGCAGTCCTACAGGGGTGGATACGCAGTATTTT
>.|TRBD1|TRBJ2-3|TRBV28
CASSSPGTGYEGTQYF
TGTGCCAGCAGTTCCCCTGGGACAGGATACGAGGGTACGCAGTATTTT
>many|.|TRBJ2-7|TRBV28
CASSPREIYEQYF
TGTGCCAGCTCCCCTCGGGAGATATACGAGCAGTACTTC
>many|TRBD2|TRBJ2-7|TRBV20-1
CSAGPSGTSSAEQYF
TGCAGTGCTGGCCCCTCCGGGACTAGCTCCGCCGAGCAGTACTTC
>many|.|TRBJ2-7|TRBV2
CASSEALRPRDYEQYF
TGTGCCAGCAGTGAAGCGCTCAGGCCCCGCGACTACGAGCAGTACTTC
>few|.|TRBJ1-5|TRBV11-2
CASSLGGSPQHF
TGTGCCAGCAGCTTGGGGGGCTCGCCCCAGCATTTT
>many|.|TRBJ1-6|TRBV28
CASSTWDRRASPLHF
TGTGCCAGCAGTACGTGGGACCGCAGAGCGTCACCCCTCCACTTT
>many|.|TRBJ2-7|TRBV27
CASSLGGPQYEQYF
TGTGCCAGCAGCCTCGGAGGGCCCCAATACGAGCAGTACTTC
>few|.|TRBJ2-5|TRBV7-9
CASSLLEAAQETQYF
TGTGCCAGCAGCCTTCTGGAGGCAGCTCAAGAGACCCAGTACTTC
>.|.|TRBJ2-6|TRBV28
CASRPLTASGANVLTF
TGTGCCAGCAGACCCTTAACAGCCTCCGGGGCCAACGTCCTGACTTTC
>.|.|TRBJ2-7|TRBV27
CASSLGGFGSYEQYF
TGTGCCAGCAGTTTAGGAGGATTCGGTTCCTACGAGCAGTACTTC